These T cell receptor beta chains were read from a single sample in a study of T cell changes during pregnancy in multiple sclerosis. Profiling relied on immunoSEQ multiplex PCR, and the TCRdb table lists in-frame clones only, not all of them. The data show tens of thousands of clones, roughly 94% seen once. Sequencing used peripheral blood, obtained in the third trimester of pregnancy. The receptor source for this set is a female donor with multiple sclerosis, enrolled in a pregnancy study. The conserved cysteine and the conserved F or W are not part of the CDR3 here. The order of the fields is CDR3 length, V gene, CDR3 protein.

11,TRBV10-2,ASSVGQYGEQY
10,TRBV29-1,SVEDRGYGYT
17,TRBV11-3,ASSRSGQVGPHYYNEQF
13,TRBV4-1,ASSPRLMAYNEQF
12,TRBV29-1,SVLGQGAGYEQY
11,TRBV6-1,ASSELRGTEAF
9,TRBV20-1,SAWHGTSEF
11,TRBV30,AWSVGGDTEAF
15,TRBV19,ATREIRGLADNNEQF
14,TRBV19,ASSIEATGGVFGYT
14,TRBV4-2,ASSQEISGANQPQH
15,TRBV27,ASSSFGTGFLGNEQF
11,TRBV30,AGTSLGYNEQF
18,TRBV18,ASSRAPNSAGQANTGELF
11,TRBV7-6,ASSLEAAYEQY
13,TRBV6-1,ASSPAGQGAYEQY
14,TRBV7-9,ASSSLTSRGTDTQY
12,TRBV19,ASSIGTGTNTIY
14,TRBV7-9,ASSPLGLAGTDTQY
13,TRBV19,ASALEDRGEETQY
10,TRBV19,ASGRGWNEQF
11,TRBV19,ACGAASSYEQY
13,TRBV19,ASSFGTSGSYEQY
15,TRBV10-1,ASSFRDRGYDYNEQF
13,TRBV6-1,ASSAGLAGGNEQF
14,TRBV6-1,ASSAQGGGLNTEAF
9,TRBV5-6,ASSLVFEQF
11,TRBV4-3,ASSQTGVYGYT
14,TRBV10-3,AINLAGGPNLNEQF
16,TRBV28,ASSKASGRVFSTGELF